A selection of T cell receptor beta chains follows, all from one sample in a study of regulatory T cells in long-lasting Graves disease. From the multiplex PCR reads, TCRdb called clonotypes with MiXCR, one entry per CDR3 protein. The data show about 290,000 distinct CDR3 sequences, 20% to 25% seen once. Here the sequenced sample was peripheral blood mononuclear cells (PBMCs), taken when the disease was refractory, from a patient treated with antithyroid drugs. The receptors originated from a female donor with Graves disease. Each CDR3 is given with its conserved first and last residue. D genes are given only for firm matches. Clone size is stated in some rows and not others, as once, few, many or a class when expanded.

>NA|TRBJ2-2|TRBD1|TRBV6-1
TGTGCCAGCAGTGCCCGACAGGGGGCGGGGACCGGGGAGCTGTTTTTT
CASSARQGAGTGELFF
>NA|TRBJ2-3|TRBD2|TRBV7-9
TGTGCCAGCATTCCTTGGGGGGGGTGGGGCACAGATACGCAGTATTTT
CASIPWGGWGTDTQYF
>many|TRBJ1-5|TRBD1|TRBV28
TGTGCCAGCAGTGAAGGGGGACAGAAGCATAATCAGCCCCAGCATTTT
CASSEGGQKHNQPQHF
>NA|TRBJ1-1|NA|TRBV29-1
TGCAGCGCCAGTACAGGAATGAACACTGAAGCTTTCTTT
CSASTGMNTEAFF
>few|TRBJ2-7|TRBD1|TRBV28
TGTGCCAGCAGGCCAGGGGGCTACGAGCAGTACTTC
CASRPGGYEQYF
>many|TRBJ1-4|NA|TRBV20-1
TGCAGTGCTAGGCTGGACGGGGCAACTAATGAAAAACTGTTTTTT
CSARLDGATNEKLFF
>NA|TRBJ2-7|NA|TRBV29-1
TGCAGCGTTGAAGATGGAAGCGAGTCCCACGAGCAGTACTTC
CSVEDGSESHEQYF
>NA|TRBJ1-1|NA|TRBV19
TGTGCCAGTAGGCTTGACAGAAGCGAAGCTTTCTTT
CASRLDRSEAFF
>NA|TRBJ1-2|TRBD1|TRBV28
TGTGCCAGCAGGGGGGCTAATACAGGGGAACTGTATGGCTACACCTTC
CASRGANTGELYGYTF
>NA|TRBJ2-6|NA|TRBV11-2
TGTGCCAGCAGCTTAGTCGGGGGGCCCGGGGCCAACGTCCTGACTTTC
CASSLVGGPGANVLTF
>few|TRBJ2-5|NA|TRBV9
TGTGCCAGCAGCGTAGGTCCGGGAGTGGGAGAGACCCAGTACTTC
CASSVGPGVGETQYF
>NA|TRBJ1-5|NA|TRBV19
TGTGCCAGTGCAGACGGGACCTCTAGCAATCAGCCCCAGCATTTT
CASADGTSSNQPQHF
>many|TRBJ2-4|TRBD1|TRBV6-2/TRBV6-3
TGTGCCAGCAGTGCCCAACTCCGGGACAGACACAACGAAAACATTCAGTACTTC
CASSAQLRDRHNENIQYF
>few|TRBJ2-7|NA|TRBV7-9
TGTGCCAGCAGCTTCGATTGGGGTAGCGGCGCCTACGAGCAGTACTTC
CASSFDWGSGAYEQYF
>NA|TRBJ2-3|NA|TRBV6-1
TGTGCCAGCAGTGAAATGGGGGGCGCCTTTACAGATACGCAGTATTTT
CASSEMGGAFTDTQYF
>few|TRBJ2-2|TRBD1|TRBV3-1
TGTGCCAGCAGCCTAAACGGACAGGACACCGGGGAGCTGTTTTTT
CASSLNGQDTGELFF
>NA|TRBJ2-7|TRBD1|TRBV30
TGTGCCTGGGAGGGGGCAGGGGACGACGAGCAGTACTTC
CAWEGAGDDEQYF
>many|TRBJ1-4|TRBD1|TRBV30
TGTGCCTGGAGTGTTCAGGGGGGTCGAAAACTGTTTTTT
CAWSVQGGRKLFF
>NA|TRBJ2-1|NA|TRBV28
TGTGCCAGCAGAGAAAGGGGCGTGGGGAATGAGCAGTTCTTC
CASRERGVGNEQFF
>NA|TRBJ2-7|NA|TRBV6-2/TRBV6-3
TGTGCCAGCAGTGACTATCTGACAGGGAGGTCCTCCTACGAGCAGTACTTC
CASSDYLTGRSSYEQYF
>NA|TRBJ2-1|NA|TRBV10-2
TGCGCCAGCAGTGAAGGGGGCGGGAACTACAATGAGCAGTTCTTC
CASSEGGGNYNEQFF
>many|TRBJ1-4|NA|TRBV3-1
TGTGCCAGCAGCCAAGATCCTAATGAAAAACTGTTTTTT
CASSQDPNEKLFF
>NA|TRBJ1-1|NA|TRBV18
TGTGCCAGCTCCCCATCCAGGGAAATGAACGCTGAAGCTTTCTTT
CASSPSREMNAEAFF
>NA|TRBJ1-4|NA|TRBV6-5
TGTGCCAGCAGTTACTCTTCCGGGCCAGGCGATGAAAAACTGTTTTTT
CASSYSSGPGDEKLFF
>few|TRBJ2-7|TRBD2|TRBV9
TGTGCCAGCAGTAAGGAAGTGGGACTAGCGGGTTCCTACGAGCAGTACTTC
CASSKEVGLAGSYEQYF
>many|TRBJ1-5|NA|TRBV27
TGTGCCAGCAGTCCCGGACGGCCCAATCAGCCCCAGCATTTT
CASSPGRPNQPQHF
>few|TRBJ1-4|TRBD1|TRBV4-1
TGCGCCAGCAGCCACACACAGGGGGCGCGGGGGGAAAAACTGTTTTTT
CASSHTQGARGEKLFF
>few|TRBJ2-5|NA|TRBV6-5
TGTGCCAGCAGTTCCGGGACACTGGCGCTTTCGGTGGAGACCCAGTACTTC
CASSSGTLALSVETQYF
>NA|TRBJ2-2|NA|TRBV30
TGTGCCTGGAGTGTACGATTGGGAGACCCTAACACCGGGGAGCTGTTTTTT
CAWSVRLGDPNTGELFF
>few|TRBJ1-6|NA|TRBV7-9
TGTGCCAGCAGCACCGGGGGAGGGGATAATTCACCCCTCCACTTT
CASSTGGGDNSPLHF
>many|TRBJ1-2|TRBD1|TRBV20-1
TGCAGTGCTAGGGACAGGGGTAATAGCTACACCTTC
CSARDRGNSYTF
>NA|TRBJ1-5|NA|TRBV4-1
TGCGCCAGCAGCCATTACGTGGACAGCAATCAGCCCCAGCATTTT
CASSHYVDSNQPQHF
>NA|TRBJ1-1|NA|TRBV27
TGTGCCAGCCAAGACGGGGGCCCGAACACTGAAGCTTTCTTT
CASQDGGPNTEAFF
>NA|TRBJ2-1|NA|TRBV12-3/TRBV12-4
TGTGCCAGCAGTTTCGGGGACCATAGCTCCTACAATGAGCAGTTCTTC
CASSFGDHSSYNEQFF
>once|TRBJ2-7|NA|TRBV6-1
TGTGCCAGCAGTGAAGGTGGATTCGAGCAGTACTTC
CASSEGGFEQYF
>few|TRBJ1-4|NA|TRBV30
TGTGCCTGGAGTGGGATTGACGCAACTAATGAAAAACTGTTTTTT
CAWSGIDATNEKLFF
>NA|TRBJ2-2|NA|TRBV10-3
TGTGCCATCAGTGAGTCGCTCAGCGGAAGGAACACCGGGGAGCTGTTTTTT
CAISESLSGRNTGELFF
>NA|TRBJ2-5|NA|TRBV18
TGTGCCAGCTCCCCCGATAGGGCGTACCAAGAGACCCAGTACTTC
CASSPDRAYQETQYF
>few|TRBJ1-3|NA|TRBV20-1
TGCAGTGCTGCCGGTGGTGGAAACACCATATATTTT
CSAAGGGNTIYF
>NA|TRBJ2-4|TRBD2|TRBV12-3/TRBV12-4
TGTGCCAGCAGTTTAGGTGCGGGGGAGAGAAACATTCAGTACTTC
CASSLGAGERNIQYF
>NA|TRBJ2-2|NA|TRBV20-1
TGCAGTGCTATAGAGCGGGCTGCCGGGGAGCTGTTTTTT
CSAIERAAGELFF
>many|TRBJ2-7|NA|TRBV10-3
TGTGCCATCAGTGAGGTTCAGGATAGCTACGAGCAGTACTTC
CAISEVQDSYEQYF
>NA|TRBJ2-7|NA|TRBV13
TGTGCCAGCAGCTTAGGGCGGCGGAACTACGAGCAGTACTTC
CASSLGRRNYEQYF
>NA|TRBJ2-6|NA|TRBV5-1
TGCGCCAGCAATTGGGGGCGGTACTCTGGGGCCAACGTCCTGACTTTC
CASNWGRYSGANVLTF
>NA|TRBJ2-3|NA|TRBV15
TGTGCCACCAGCAGAGAGGCGGGACGGGTTGGGGATACGCAGTATTTT
CATSREAGRVGDTQYF
>many|TRBJ1-2|NA|TRBV28
TGTGCCAGCAGTTTAGATCTAGCGGGGCGTGGCTACACCTTC
CASSLDLAGRGYTF
>NA|TRBJ2-5|TRBD2|TRBV6-5
TGTGCCAGCAGTTATAGCGGGAGTAGGTTTGGGAATCAAGAGACCCAGTACTTC
CASSYSGSRFGNQETQYF
>many|TRBJ2-7|NA|TRBV28
TGTGCCAGCAGCCCCGCCCAGCGGGTCTACGAGCAGTACTTC
CASSPAQRVYEQYF
>many|TRBJ1-1|NA|TRBV20-1
TGCAGTGCTCCACGCGCGGGTTTGAACACTGAAGCTTTCTTT
CSAPRAGLNTEAFF
>NA|TRBJ2-3|TRBD2|TRBV6-2/TRBV6-3
TGTGCCAGCAGGGGAGCGGGGTGGAACACAGATACGCAGTATTTT
CASRGAGWNTDTQYF
>NA|TRBJ1-5|NA|TRBV20-1
TGCAGTGCTAGTGTGGATCAGCCCCAGCATTTT
CSASVDQPQHF
>NA|TRBJ2-1|NA|TRBV27
TGTGCCAGCAGTTACGAAGCTTCCGTCAATGAGCAGTTCTTC
CASSYEASVNEQFF
>few|TRBJ2-7|NA|TRBV28
TGTGCCAGCAGTTTTCAGGGGGGGACCTACGAGCAGTACTTC
CASSFQGGTYEQYF